Each of the 30 T cell receptor beta chains below was sequenced from the same sample in a study of T-cell reconstitution after alpha-beta-depleted transplantation in children. Study observations and caveats: When one year had passed after transplant, most T-cell counts and diversity came from newly produced T cells.

Their specific antigens are unknown. A TCRbeta library incorporating unique molecular identifiers was prepared. TCRdb used MiXCR to reprocess the PCR reads, holding one entry per CDR3 protein. The sample shows 330,000 or so distinct CDR3 sequences, less than 9.5% of them seen only once. The source was peripheral blood, collected 360 days after TCRalphabeta/CD19-depleted stem cell transplant. These receptors all stem from a female patient between 2 and 15 years old who had a stem cell transplant for Fanconi anemia, so the T cells may come from the graft donor.

This clonotype was seen at least ten times. The J gene is TRBJ1-2, the V gene TRBV2, with TRBD1 matching over 8 bases. CDR1 and CDR2 (germline): SNHLY, FYNNEI. This CDR3 has 13 amino acids. Losses at the gene ends were 6 bases for V and 3 bases for J; bases not matched to a gene: 3. In DNA form, the CDR3 reads TGTGCCAGCAGGGACAGGGAAGACTATGGCTACACCTTC. Translated: CASRDREDYGYTF.

This clonotype was counted at least ten times. The chain recombines TRBV20-1 with TRBJ2-7; D unclear. Germline V gene lookup returns CDR1 DFQATT and CDR2 SNEGSKA (reference sequence). The V end was cut by 2 bases, the J end by 4 bases, with 15 bases between. The CDR3 totals 14 residues. The CDR3 loop reads CSARRALAPYEQYF. The CDR3 nucleotides read TGCAGTGCTAGAAGGGCCTTAGCACCTTACGAGCAGTACTTC.

This clonotype was observed many times. The V call is TRBV27, the J call TRBJ2-1; D remains unclear. V dropped 4 bases and J dropped 9 bases, with 10 bases sitting between them. This CDR3 has 12 residues. The V gene's germline CDR1 is MNHEY and CDR2 SMNVEV (reference sequence). CDR3 coding DNA: TGTGCCAGCAGTTCCCGACTCCTTGAGCAGTTCTTC. Translating it yields CASSSRLLEQFF.

There are many counts of this clonotype. The chain links TRBV12-3 or TRBV12-4 to TRBJ1-5, with 8 bases matching TRBD1. The junction had 6 bases not matched to a gene; V was cut back by 2 bases and J by 6 bases. The CDR3 totals 15 residues. This CDR3 is CASSLQGAVSQPQHF. DNA for the CDR3: TGTGCCAGCAGTTTACAGGGGGCGGTGAGTCAGCCCCAGCATTTT.

This clonotype appeared many times. The gene calls are TRBV29-1 and TRBJ2-7; D ambiguous. This CDR3 has 15 residues. Trimming pared 4 bases from V and 0 bases from J, leaving 16 bases between. The germline CDR1 and CDR2 sequences are SQVTM and ANQGSEA. This CDR3 is CSVVPSWSSSYEQYF. The CDR3 DNA reads as TGCAGCGTTGTCCCCAGTTGGTCCTCCTCCTACGAGCAGTACTTC.

This clonotype has a count of ten or more. The rearrangement joins TRBV12-3 or TRBV12-4 to TRBJ1-1; D remains ambiguous. This CDR3 has 14 amino acids. The V gene lost 3 bases and the J gene lost 6 bases, with 14 bases spanning the gap. The CDR3 here is CASSFGRDTAEAFF. CDR3 DNA: TGTGCCAGCAGTTTTGGGCGTGACACGGCTGAAGCTTTCTTT.

This clonotype occurred many times. This chain's CDR3 is CASSQALSTDTQYF. In DNA, the CDR3 is TGTGCCAGCAGCCAAGCTCTAAGCACAGATACGCAGTATTTT. This chain links TRBV4-2 with TRBJ2-3; D ambiguous. CDR1 LGHNA and CDR2 YNFKEQ come from the germline V gene. Trimming cost V 1 base and J 0 bases, with 5 bases left between them. The CDR3 runs 14 residues.

The rearrangement uses TRBV4-2 and TRBJ2-1; D is possibly TRBD1 (6 bases). The V end was cut by 1 base, the J end by 7 bases, with 17 bases between. The CDR3 loop spans 16 amino acids. Germline lookup yields CDR1 LGHNA and CDR2 YNFKEQ. The CDR3, as DNA: TGTGCCAGCAGCCAAGTGGGGGATGGGGGCAGGAATGAGCAGTTCTTC. It yields the protein CASSQVGDGGRNEQFF.

The sample holds a few counts of this clonotype. The J gene is TRBJ2-2, the V gene TRBV2; D is perhaps TRBD1 or TRBD2 (5 bases each). The germline CDR1 and CDR2 sequences are SNHLY and FYNNEI. The CDR3 covers 14 residues. The V gene lost 6 bases and the J gene lost 4 bases, with 12 bases spanning the gap. The DNA of the CDR3 is TGTGCCAGCAGAGGGACGATGGGCACCGGGGAGCTGTTTTTT. This gives the protein CASRGTMGTGELFF.

In this sample, this clonotype turned up many times. The genes are TRBV12-3 or TRBV12-4 and TRBJ2-3; D not certain. The CDR3 totals 14 residues. Trimming shortened V by 3 bases and J by 2 bases, and 9 bases separated the two germline ends. The CDR3, as DNA: TGTGCCAGCAGTTTTGTTCCGGCCACAGATACGCAGTATTTT. It translates to CASSFVPATDTQYF.

This clonotype has more than one count but fewer than ten. This chain uses TRBV27 with TRBJ2-4, with TRBD1 identical over 9 bases. Germline values: CDR1 MNHEY, CDR2 SMNVEV (reference sequence). CDR3 length equals 20 residues. V shed 4 bases and J 1 base; nucleotides not matched to a gene: 17. CDR3: CASSSTPGTGSLWAKNIQYF. CDR3 DNA: TGTGCCAGCAGTTCAACCCCCGGGACAGGGTCCCTGTGGGCCAAAAACATTCAGTACTTC.

This clonotype was found many times. The V gene is TRBV20-1, the J gene TRBJ2-7; weak D call: TRBD2 (6 bases). The germline V gene encodes CDR1 DFQATT and CDR2 SNEGSKA (reference sequence). The CDR3 extends over 14 amino acids. V gave up 1 base and J gave up 2 bases, with 12 bases separating them. The CDR3 region is CSARALARPYEQYF. For the CDR3, the DNA is TGCAGTGCTAGAGCACTAGCACGTCCCTACGAGCAGTACTTC.

J is TRBJ1-2 and V is TRBV6-4; D may be TRBD1 (6 bases). This CDR3 spans 18 amino acids. Germline CDR1 reads MRHNA; CDR2 reads SNTAGT. Trimming shortened V by 5 bases and J by 7 bases, and 29 bases separated the two germline ends. CDR3 nucleotides: TGTGCCAGCAGTCCATACCCGCAGGGGCTCTTGGAGGTTTTTGGCTACACCTTC. This translates into CASSPYPQGLLEVFGYTF.

This clonotype was recorded at least ten times. The genes are TRBV11-2 and TRBJ2-5; D is uncertain. Trimming shortened V by 2 bases and J by 8 bases, and 15 bases separated the two germline ends. The CDR3 spans 14 residues. Germline V CDR1 and CDR2: SGHAT, FQNNGV. CDR3 nucleotides: TGTGCCAGCAGCTTAAAACATCTAGAGGATACCCAGTACTTC. Translated, it gives CASSLKHLEDTQYF.

This clonotype was seen many times. This CDR3 is CASSLGRVKGEQFF. CDR3 in DNA: TGCGCCAGCAGCTTGGGACGGGTCAAGGGTGAGCAGTTCTTC. This sequence joins TRBV5-1 and TRBJ2-1; D is ambiguous. CDR3 size: 14 residues. V was trimmed by 0 bases and J by 9 bases, leaving 13 bases between them. Germline CDR1 is SGHRS and CDR2 is YFSETQ.

This clonotype was recorded many times. The chain joins TRBV6-5 to TRBJ1-3, with 9 bases fitting TRBD1. In germline, CDR1 is MNHEY, CDR2 SVGAGI. This CDR3 region has 15 residues. V trimming: 6 bases; J trimming: 3 bases; junction bases outside the gene matches: 6. For the CDR3, the DNA is TGTGCCAGCAGGTGGACAGGGGCAGGTGGAAACACCATATATTTT. The encoded protein is CASRWTGAGGNTIYF.

This clonotype was observed many times. The chain couples TRBV20-1 to TRBJ2-2; tentative D call: TRBD1 (7 bases). The V end lost 6 bases, the J end lost 1 base, and 12 bases lay between the germline ends. This CDR3 has 14 residues. Germline CDR1 reads DFQATT; CDR2 reads SNEGSKA (reference sequence). The CDR3 nucleotides read TGCAGTGCCTTCCAGGGGGGGAACACCGGGGAGCTGTTTTTT. This gives the protein CSAFQGGNTGELFF.

The chain uses TRBV2 and TRBJ1-5; D not resolved. Trimming cost V 8 bases and J 8 bases, with 13 bases left between them. From germline, CDR1 is SNHLY and CDR2 FYNNEI. The CDR3 totals 12 residues. The CDR3 DNA follows: TGTGCCAGCGGGTGGCCAGGAAAGCCCCAGCATTTT. Translated: CASGWPGKPQHF. Filled out from reference TRBV2 and TRBJ1-5, the complete variable domain reads EPEVTQTPSHQVTQMGQEVILRCVPISNHLYFYWYRQILGQKVEFLVSFYNNEISEKSEIFDDQFSVERPDGSNFTLKIRSTKLEDSAMYFCASGWPGKPQHFGDGTRLSIL.

The V call is TRBV7-9, the J call TRBJ1-3; TRBD1 might be the D (5 bases). The CDR3 is made up of 14 amino acids. The V gene lost 5 bases and the J gene lost 2 bases, with 10 bases spanning the gap. Germline assignment: CDR1 SEHNR and CDR2 FQNEAQ (reference sequence). The DNA of the CDR3 is TGTGCCAGCAGCCAACGACAGACTGGAAACACCATATATTTT. Its protein product is CASSQRQTGNTIYF.

This clonotype showed up just a few times. The V call is TRBV20-1, the J call TRBJ2-3, with 10 bases that match TRBD2. Germline trimming cut 6 bases from V and 2 bases from J; bases unmatched to any gene: 5. This CDR3 has 14 residues. From germline, CDR1 is DFQATT and CDR2 SNEGSKA (reference sequence). In DNA form, the CDR3 reads TGCAGTGCAGGGACTAGCGCGGTCACAGATACGCAGTATTTT. This translates into CSAGTSAVTDTQYF.

The table lists this clonotype with many counts. The rearrangement uses TRBV28 and TRBJ2-4; 8 nucleotides match TRBD1. The CDR3 totals 19 residues. Germline CDR1 is MDHEN and CDR2 is SYDVKM. Trimming took 3 bases from V and 0 from J; bases not matched to a gene: 13. CDR3: CASSFRTGNDLLAKNIQYF. As DNA, the CDR3 is TGTGCCAGCAGTTTTAGGACAGGGAACGATCTGCTAGCCAAAAACATTCAGTACTTC. The variable domain in full, completed from reference TRBV28 and TRBJ2-4, reads DVKVTQSSRYLVKRTGEKVFLECVQDMDHENMFWYRQDPGLGLRLIYFSYDVKMKEKGDIPEGYSVSREKKERFSLILESASTNQTSMYLCASSFRTGNDLLAKNIQYFGAGTRLSVL.

This clonotype came up many times. The V gene is TRBV12-3 or TRBV12-4, the J gene TRBJ1-1, with a possible D match to TRBD1 (6 bases). The CDR3 runs 13 residues. The V end lost 2 bases, the J end lost 8 bases, and 12 bases lay between the germline ends. The CDR3 DNA is TGTGCCAGCAGTTTAAGGGGGAGGATGGAAGCTTTCTTT. Amino acid sequence: CASSLRGRMEAFF.

This clonotype showed up many times. CDR3 DNA sequence: TGCGCCAGCAGCTTCAACTGGGGTCATGAGCAGTTCTTC. Its protein is CASSFNWGHEQFF. The chain uses TRBV5-1 and TRBJ2-1, with D unclear. The CDR3 length is 13 residues. V was shortened by 2 bases and J by 8 bases, with 11 bases between the two germline ends. CDR1 SGHRS and CDR2 YFSETQ come from the germline V gene.

This clonotype was counted at least ten times. The chain recombines TRBV20-1 with TRBJ2-3; D remains ambiguous. Germline-derived CDR1 and CDR2 are DFQATT and SNEGSKA (reference sequence). The CDR3 runs 14 residues. V was clipped by 0 bases and J by 3 bases, with 10 bases between them. The CDR3 protein is CSARDRRRTDTQYF. The CDR3 DNA sequence: TGCAGTGCTAGAGATAGGCGGCGAACAGATACGCAGTATTTT.

This clonotype has a count of ten or more. This chain links TRBV11-2 with TRBJ2-5; D gene ambiguous. Trimming pared 2 bases from V and 5 bases from J, leaving 6 bases between. Germline values: CDR1 SGHAT, CDR2 FQNNGV. CDR3 length equals 12 residues. For the CDR3, the DNA is TGTGCCAGCAGCTTACAAGCGGAGACCCAGTACTTC. It specifies CASSLQAETQYF.

There are many counts of this clonotype. The chain carries TRBV10-1 and TRBJ1-1; TRBD1 agrees at 8 bases. Trimming cost V 9 bases and J 0 bases; bases outside gene matches: 3. The CDR3 sequence is 13 residues long. CDR1 is WNHNN, CDR2 SYGVQD, per germline (reference sequence). The CDR3 sequence: CASRTGMNTEAFF. The CDR3 bases are TGCGCCAGTCGGACAGGGATGAACACTGAAGCTTTCTTT.

The V and J genes are TRBV5-1 and TRBJ1-1; D ambiguous. From germline, CDR1 is SGHRS and CDR2 YFSETQ. The V end lost 5 bases, the J end lost 1 base, and 9 bases lay between the germline ends. CDR3 length: 13 amino acids. CDR3 amino acids: CASRTDTNTEAFF. In nucleotides, the CDR3 is TGCGCCAGCAGAACCGATACGAACACTGAAGCTTTCTTT.

This chain links TRBV6-5 with TRBJ1-5; D may be TRBD1 (6 bases). In germline, CDR1 is MNHEY, CDR2 SVGAGI. This CDR3 spans 15 amino acids. The germline V and J ends were trimmed by 4 bases and 3 bases, with 13 bases remaining between them. The CDR3 region is CASSSLGAYNQPQHF. The CDR3 DNA reads TGTGCCAGCAGTTCCCTGGGGGCTTACAATCAGCCCCAGCATTTT.

This clonotype was picked up a small number of times. CDR3 in DNA: TGTGCCAGCAGCCCAGACAGGGTTTTCGTGACTGAAGCTTTCTTT. It translates to CASSPDRVFVTEAFF. This chain joins TRBV3-1 and TRBJ1-1; 7 nucleotides agree with TRBD1. Germline CDR1 LGHDT, CDR2 YNNKEL (reference sequence). This CDR3 has 15 residues. The trim removed 4 bases at V and 5 bases at J, leaving 10 bases unmatched.

This clonotype has at least ten counts. This chain uses TRBV20-1 with TRBJ2-4, with D possibly being TRBD2 (7 bases). V dropped 5 bases and J dropped 2 bases, with 19 bases sitting between them. CDR3 size: 16 residues. Germline V gene data show CDR1 as DFQATT and CDR2 as SNEGSKA (reference sequence). The CDR3 sequence: CSARFPGGHTKNIQYF. CDR3 bases: TGCAGTGCTCGTTTCCCGGGGGGCCATACCAAAAACATTCAGTACTTC.